The rows below give T cell receptor beta chains drawn from one sample of a study of shared clonotypes between healthy human individuals. Sequencing used immunoSEQ multiplex PCR; TCRdb keeps in-frame clones, though not all of them. The data show about 1.5 million clones, around 98% seen once. Sequenced material: naive CD4+ T cells sorted from blood. These receptors originate from a man aged 25 to 40 in good health. The CDR3 runs from the conserved cysteine through the conserved F or W. Fields, in order: V gene, J gene, clone size, D gene, CDR3 protein, CDR3 DNA. D genes are given only for firm matches. Where a row states a size, it is once, few, many or the class of an expanded clone; other rows omit it.

v_call: TRBV15; j_call: TRBJ2-3; clone_size: -; d_call: TRBD2; cdr3_aa: CATSRDLPSGTDTQYF; cdr3_nt: TGTGCCACCAGCAGAGATCTGCCTAGCGGGACAGATACGCAGTATTTT
v_call: TRBV5-6; j_call: TRBJ2-7; clone_size: -; d_call: -; cdr3_aa: CASSLDTESYYEQYF; cdr3_nt: TGTGCCAGCAGCTTGGATACGGAGTCCTACTACGAGCAGTACTTC
v_call: TRBV5-4; j_call: TRBJ2-5; clone_size: -; d_call: -; cdr3_aa: CASSPPPTTYQETQYF; cdr3_nt: TGTGCCAGCAGCCCGCCGCCAACAACGTACCAAGAGACCCAGTACTTC
v_call: TRBV19; j_call: TRBJ2-7; clone_size: -; d_call: TRBD2; cdr3_aa: CASSIGAGVGEQYF; cdr3_nt: TGTGCCAGTAGTATAGGAGCGGGAGTAGGGGAGCAGTACTTC
v_call: TRBV5-1; j_call: TRBJ2-7; clone_size: once; d_call: -; cdr3_aa: CASRTTMRGEIYEQYF; cdr3_nt: TGCGCCAGCAGGACAACCATGAGAGGGGAGATCTACGAGCAGTACTTC
v_call: TRBV7-2; j_call: TRBJ2-7; clone_size: -; d_call: TRBD2; cdr3_aa: CASSHNIWLAGVGSYEQYF; cdr3_nt: TGTGCCAGCAGCCATAACATTTGGCTAGCGGGAGTGGGCTCCTACGAGCAGTACTTC
v_call: TRBV19; j_call: TRBJ1-5; clone_size: few; d_call: -; cdr3_aa: CASSIEGDWQPQHF; cdr3_nt: TGTGCCAGTAGTATAGAGGGGGATTGGCAGCCCCAGCATTTT
v_call: TRBV15; j_call: TRBJ2-7; clone_size: -; d_call: -; cdr3_aa: CATSRDRDRATVFPYEQYF; cdr3_nt: TGTGCCACCAGCAGAGATCGGGACCGAGCAACCGTTTTTCCCTACGAGCAGTACTTC
v_call: TRBV7-9; j_call: TRBJ2-7; clone_size: -; d_call: -; cdr3_aa: CASSLGDGISYEQYF; cdr3_nt: TGTGCCAGCAGCTTAGGGGACGGGATCTCCTACGAGCAGTACTTC
v_call: TRBV14; j_call: TRBJ1-2; clone_size: -; d_call: -; cdr3_aa: CASSQEAGVSYGYTF; cdr3_nt: TGTGCCAGCAGCCAAGAGGCGGGCGTGAGCTATGGCTACACCTTC
v_call: TRBV5-1; j_call: TRBJ2-4; clone_size: -; d_call: -; cdr3_aa: CASSSGVVLAKNIQYF; cdr3_nt: TGCGCCAGCAGCTCCGGCGTGGTTCTAGCCAAAAACATTCAGTACTTC
v_call: TRBV6-5; j_call: TRBJ2-7; clone_size: -; d_call: -; cdr3_aa: CASRGGQGTSEQYF; cdr3_nt: TGTGCCAGCAGGGGGGGGCAGGGGACCTCCGAGCAGTACTTC
v_call: TRBV11-2; j_call: TRBJ2-5; clone_size: -; d_call: TRBD1; cdr3_aa: CASSLTGARETQYF; cdr3_nt: TGTGCCAGCAGCTTAACAGGGGCCAGGGAGACCCAGTACTTC
v_call: TRBV5-1; j_call: TRBJ2-1; clone_size: -; d_call: TRBD2; cdr3_aa: CASSLGSTSGTNEQFF; cdr3_nt: TGCGCCAGCAGCCTAGGGTCGACTAGCGGGACCAATGAGCAGTTCTTC
v_call: TRBV5-4; j_call: TRBJ2-3; clone_size: -; d_call: TRBD2; cdr3_aa: CASSVPSSGLLGFTQYF; cdr3_nt: TGTGCCAGCAGCGTTCCCTCTAGCGGGCTTTTGGGATTCACGCAGTATTTT
v_call: TRBV5-1; j_call: TRBJ2-2; clone_size: -; d_call: -; cdr3_aa: CASSLTGTITGELFF; cdr3_nt: TGCGCCAGCAGCCTGACAGGGACTATAACCGGGGAGCTGTTTTTT
v_call: TRBV5-1; j_call: TRBJ2-1; clone_size: -; d_call: -; cdr3_aa: CASSLDLGIYNEQFF; cdr3_nt: TGCGCCAGCAGCTTGGATCTAGGAATATACAATGAGCAGTTCTTC
v_call: TRBV6-1; j_call: TRBJ1-2; clone_size: -; d_call: -; cdr3_aa: CASSESGGYGYTF; cdr3_nt: TGTGCCAGCAGTGAATCAGGAGGTTATGGCTACACCTTC
v_call: TRBV9; j_call: TRBJ2-7; clone_size: -; d_call: TRBD1; cdr3_aa: CASSVASGTGYEQYF; cdr3_nt: TGTGCCAGCAGCGTAGCTAGTGGGACAGGTTACGAGCAGTACTTC
v_call: TRBV7-2; j_call: TRBJ2-5; clone_size: once; d_call: TRBD2; cdr3_aa: CASSLPPGLANQRVETQYF; cdr3_nt: TGTGCCAGCAGCTTACCGCCGGGACTAGCAAACCAGCGGGTGGAGACCCAGTACTTC
v_call: TRBV2; j_call: TRBJ1-5; clone_size: -; d_call: -; cdr3_aa: CASSVNSNQPQHF; cdr3_nt: TGTGCCAGCAGTGTGAATAGCAATCAGCCCCAGCATTTT
v_call: TRBV5-4; j_call: TRBJ2-7; clone_size: -; d_call: TRBD2; cdr3_aa: CASSSGLAEYEQYF; cdr3_nt: TGTGCCAGCAGCTCGGGACTAGCTGAATACGAGCAGTACTTC
v_call: TRBV28; j_call: TRBJ2-7; clone_size: once; d_call: TRBD1; cdr3_aa: CASSLIRDSGSYEQYF; cdr3_nt: TGTGCCAGCAGTTTAATCCGGGACAGTGGTTCCTACGAGCAGTACTTC
v_call: TRBV7-3; j_call: TRBJ2-5; clone_size: -; d_call: TRBD1; cdr3_aa: CASSLSGQVFGETQYF; cdr3_nt: TGTGCCAGCAGCCTCTCGGGACAGGTCTTTGGAGAGACCCAGTACTTC
v_call: TRBV27; j_call: TRBJ2-6; clone_size: -; d_call: -; cdr3_aa: CASTMAVSGANVLTF; cdr3_nt: TGTGCCAGCACAATGGCCGTCTCTGGGGCCAACGTCCTGACTTTC
v_call: TRBV28; j_call: TRBJ2-7; clone_size: -; d_call: -; cdr3_aa: CAQVRAWSYEQYF; cdr3_nt: TGTGCCCAGGTTAGAGCGTGGTCCTACGAGCAGTACTTC
v_call: TRBV28; j_call: TRBJ2-3; clone_size: -; d_call: -; cdr3_aa: CASERRSTDTQYF; cdr3_nt: TGTGCCAGCGAACGGAGGAGCACAGATACGCAGTATTTT
v_call: TRBV4-1; j_call: TRBJ1-2; clone_size: -; d_call: TRBD1; cdr3_aa: CASSPLGQGASGYTF; cdr3_nt: TGCGCCAGCAGCCCCCTCGGGCAGGGGGCGTCTGGCTACACCTTC
v_call: TRBV4-1; j_call: TRBJ1-3; clone_size: -; d_call: -; cdr3_aa: CASSQDFRPGNTIYF; cdr3_nt: TGCGCCAGCAGCCAGGATTTCCGACCTGGAAACACCATATATTTT
v_call: TRBV13; j_call: TRBJ2-6; clone_size: -; d_call: -; cdr3_aa: CASSLAPGLKPSGANVLTF; cdr3_nt: TGTGCCAGCAGCTTAGCCCCGGGACTCAAACCCTCTGGGGCCAACGTCCTGACTTTC
v_call: TRBV5-1; j_call: TRBJ2-5; clone_size: -; d_call: TRBD2; cdr3_aa: CASSPGTRTSGQETQYF; cdr3_nt: TGCGCCAGCAGCCCAGGAACCCGGACTAGCGGGCAAGAGACCCAGTACTTC
v_call: TRBV10-2; j_call: TRBJ2-1; clone_size: -; d_call: -; cdr3_aa: CASSGRVNEQFF; cdr3_nt: TGCGCCAGCAGTGGCAGGGTAAATGAGCAGTTCTTC
v_call: TRBV7-9; j_call: TRBJ2-2; clone_size: -; d_call: TRBD2; cdr3_aa: CARGLAGENTGELFF; cdr3_nt: TGTGCCAGGGGACTAGCGGGGGAAAACACCGGGGAGCTGTTTTTT
v_call: TRBV10-3; j_call: TRBJ2-7; clone_size: -; d_call: TRBD1; cdr3_aa: CAIRGDRGPNYEQYF; cdr3_nt: TGTGCCATCAGGGGGGACAGGGGCCCTAATTACGAGCAGTACTTC
v_call: TRBV9; j_call: TRBJ2-1; clone_size: -; d_call: -; cdr3_aa: CASSAGTHNEQFF; cdr3_nt: TGTGCCAGCAGCGCCGGGACCCATAATGAGCAGTTCTTC
v_call: TRBV9; j_call: TRBJ2-2; clone_size: -; d_call: -; cdr3_aa: CASSISGANTGELFF; cdr3_nt: TGTGCCAGCAGCATTAGCGGAGCGAACACCGGGGAGCTGTTTTTT
v_call: TRBV11-3; j_call: TRBJ2-7; clone_size: -; d_call: -; cdr3_aa: CASIQQGKGEQYF; cdr3_nt: TGTGCCAGCATACAGCAGGGGAAGGGCGAGCAGTACTTC
v_call: TRBV7-9; j_call: TRBJ2-5; clone_size: -; d_call: -; cdr3_aa: CASSLVLETQYF; cdr3_nt: TGTGCCAGCAGCTTAGTATTAGAGACCCAGTACTTC
v_call: TRBV18; j_call: TRBJ2-3; clone_size: -; d_call: -; cdr3_aa: CASSALPKQGLTDTQYF; cdr3_nt: TGTGCCAGCTCGGCACTCCCCAAGCAGGGCCTCACAGATACGCAGTATTTT
v_call: TRBV5-1; j_call: TRBJ1-1; clone_size: -; d_call: -; cdr3_aa: CASSLEARRGTEAFF; cdr3_nt: TGCGCCAGCAGCTTGGAGGCCAGGCGGGGCACTGAAGCTTTCTTT
v_call: TRBV10-2; j_call: TRBJ2-7; clone_size: -; d_call: -; cdr3_aa: CASSDRRVRTYEQYF; cdr3_nt: TGCGCCAGCAGTGATCGGAGGGTAAGGACCTACGAGCAGTACTTC